What follows are 8 T cell receptor beta chains derived from one specimen sequenced in a study of blood T cell repertoires in COVID-19. TCRdb's copy holds only in-frame clones and misses some; the assay was immunoSEQ multiplex PCR. The table lists more than 85,000 clones, approximately 80% of them singletons, with more than 30% in the top ten. Specimen: peripheral blood. These TCRs come from a man at least 80 years old with acute or convalescent COVID-19.

The J gene is TRBJ2-7, the V gene TRBV18; perhaps TRBD1 as D (6 bases). This CDR3 contains 15 residues. V lost 3 bases and J lost 3, with 15 bases in between. Germline V gene lookup returns CDR1 KGHSH and CDR2 LQKENI. CDR3 in DNA: TGTGCCAGCTCACCGAATTCGGGCAGGGGCTACGAGCAGTACTTC. Translated: CASSPNSGRGYEQYF.

The chain recombines TRBV7-9 with TRBJ2-7; 11 bases are a match to TRBD1. V lost 5 bases to trimming and J lost 4 bases; unmatched junction nucleotides: 7. The CDR3 is 15 amino acids. Germline-derived CDR1 and CDR2 are SEHNR and FQNEAQ (reference sequence). The CDR3 sequence is CASSLGQGANYEQYF. CDR3 DNA: TGTGCCAGCAGCCTCGGACAGGGGGCGAATTACGAGCAGTACTTC.

This clone was seen a few times. The chain carries TRBV6-6 and TRBJ2-1, with 11 positions matching TRBD2. The CDR3 loop spans 16 amino acids. Germline loops: CDR1 MNHNY, CDR2 SVGAGI (reference sequence). After removal of 8 bases from V and 2 bases from J, the junction contained 8 bases not matched to a gene. This CDR3 is CASLSGRAAAYNEQFF. CDR3 sequence (DNA): TGTGCCAGCCTTAGCGGGAGGGCGGCGGCCTACAATGAGCAGTTCTTC.

This clone has only one observation. The genes are TRBV4-3 and TRBJ2-2, with 8 bases that match TRBD2. Unmatched junction bases numbered 6, after V lost 4 bases and J lost 2 bases. The CDR3 runs to 16 residues. CDR1 is LGHNA and CDR2 is YSLEER in the germline V gene. The CDR3 region is CASSPGVAGNTGELFF. For the CDR3, the DNA is TGCGCCAGCAGCCCGGGTGTAGCGGGAAACACCGGGGAGCTGTTTTTT.

This clone was counted once. This sequence joins TRBV5-1 and TRBJ2-3; 9 nucleotides match TRBD1. Trimming at V came to 4 bases and at J to 6 bases, leaving 18 bases not matched to a gene. The CDR3 totals 18 residues. From germline, CDR1 is SGHRS and CDR2 YFSETQ. Written as DNA, the CDR3 is TGCGCCAGCAGCCTGCTCTCCCCGGGACAGGGAGGATCCGATACGCAGTATTTT. The encoded protein is CASSLLSPGQGGSDTQYF.

This sequence joins TRBV28 and TRBJ2-5, with 8 bases fitting TRBD2. J gave up 4 bases and V 5 bases, and 6 bases lay outside the gene matches. The germline V gene has CDR1 MDHEN and CDR2 SYDVKM. This CDR3 has 14 residues. This CDR3 is CASSITLAGETQYF. The CDR3 DNA sequence: TGTGCCAGCAGTATCACTCTAGCGGGAGAGACCCAGTACTTC.

The chain recombines TRBV14 with TRBJ2-1, with TRBD2 as a possible D gene (5 bases). The V end was cut by 7 bases, the J end by 0 bases, with 7 bases between. This CDR3 has 13 amino acids. The germline V gene encodes CDR1 SGHDN and CDR2 FVKESK. The CDR3 DNA reads as TGTGCCAGCATTGGGAGCTCCTACAATGAGCAGTTCTTC. This sequence encodes CASIGSSYNEQFF.

The chain is built from TRBV19 and TRBJ1-6, with D unclear. The CDR3 has 15 amino acids. The germline gives CDR1 LNHDA, CDR2 SQIVND (reference sequence). The V end lost 3 bases, the J end lost 7 bases, and 13 bases lay between the germline ends. The CDR3 nucleotides read TGTGCCAGTAGTATTCCCTCCGGGAGCAATTCACCCCTCCACTTT. Protein sequence: CASSIPSGSNSPLHF.